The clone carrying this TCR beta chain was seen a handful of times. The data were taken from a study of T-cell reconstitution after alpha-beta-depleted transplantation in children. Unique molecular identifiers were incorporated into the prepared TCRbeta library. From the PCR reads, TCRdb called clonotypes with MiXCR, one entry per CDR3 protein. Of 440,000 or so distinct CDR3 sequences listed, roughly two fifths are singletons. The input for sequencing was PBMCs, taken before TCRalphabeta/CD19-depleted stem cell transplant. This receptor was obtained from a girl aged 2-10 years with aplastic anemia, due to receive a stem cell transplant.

The CDR3 bases are TGTGCCACCAGTGATTTGGGCAGAGGCTATGGCTACACCTTC. Its translation: CATSDLGRGYGYTF. The chain joins TRBV24-1 to TRBJ1-2; unclear D gene. This CDR3 has 14 amino acids. In germline, CDR1 is KGHDR, CDR2 SFDVKD. Trimming shortened V by 0 bases and J by 4 bases, and 8 bases separated the two germline ends.